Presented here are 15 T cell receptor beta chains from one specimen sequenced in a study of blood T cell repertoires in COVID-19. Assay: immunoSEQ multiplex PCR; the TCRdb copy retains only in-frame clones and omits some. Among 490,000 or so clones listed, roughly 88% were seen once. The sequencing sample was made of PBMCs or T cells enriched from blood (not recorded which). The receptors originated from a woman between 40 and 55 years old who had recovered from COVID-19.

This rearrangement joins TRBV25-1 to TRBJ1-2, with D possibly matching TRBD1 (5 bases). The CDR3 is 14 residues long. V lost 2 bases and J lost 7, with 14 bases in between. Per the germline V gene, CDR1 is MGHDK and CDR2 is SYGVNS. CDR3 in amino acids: CASSETRGARGYTF. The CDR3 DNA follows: TGTGCCAGCAGTGAAACACGTGGGGCTCGTGGCTACACCTTC.

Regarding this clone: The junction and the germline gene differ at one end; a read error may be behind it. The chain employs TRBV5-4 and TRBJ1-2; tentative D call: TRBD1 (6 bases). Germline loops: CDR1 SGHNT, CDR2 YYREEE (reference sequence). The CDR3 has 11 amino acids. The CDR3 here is CASSSGHPKAF. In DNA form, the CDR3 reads TGTGCCAGCAGCTCGGGACACCCGAAGGCCTTC.

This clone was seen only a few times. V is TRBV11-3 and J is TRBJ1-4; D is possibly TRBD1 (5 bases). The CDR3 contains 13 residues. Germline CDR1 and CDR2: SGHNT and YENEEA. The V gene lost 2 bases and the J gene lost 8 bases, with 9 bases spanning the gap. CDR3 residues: CASSLQGLEKLFF. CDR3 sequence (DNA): TGTGCCAGCAGCTTACAGGGTTTAGAAAAACTGTTTTTT.

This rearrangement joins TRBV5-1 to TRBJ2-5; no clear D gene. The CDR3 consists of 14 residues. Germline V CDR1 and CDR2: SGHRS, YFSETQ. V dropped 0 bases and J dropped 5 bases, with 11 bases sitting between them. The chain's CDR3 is CASSLDSTRETQYF. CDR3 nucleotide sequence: TGCGCCAGCAGCTTGGACAGCACAAGGGAGACCCAGTACTTC.

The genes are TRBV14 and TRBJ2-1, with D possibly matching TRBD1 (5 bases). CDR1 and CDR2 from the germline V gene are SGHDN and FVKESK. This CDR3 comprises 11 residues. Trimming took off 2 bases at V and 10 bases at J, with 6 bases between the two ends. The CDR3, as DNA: TGTGCCAGCAGCCAAAGGACAGAGCAGTTCTTC. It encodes CASSQRTEQFF. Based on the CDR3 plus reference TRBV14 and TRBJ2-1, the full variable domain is EAGVTQFPSHSVIEKGQTVTLRCDPISGHDNLYWYRRVMGKEIKFLLHFVKESKQDESGMPNNRFLAERTGGTYSTLKVQPAELEDSGVYFCASSQRTEQFFGPGTRLTVL.

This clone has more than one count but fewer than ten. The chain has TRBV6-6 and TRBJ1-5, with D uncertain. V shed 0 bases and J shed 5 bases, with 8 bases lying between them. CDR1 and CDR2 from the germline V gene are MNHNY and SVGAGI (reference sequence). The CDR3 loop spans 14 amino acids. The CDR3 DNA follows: TGTGCCAGCAGTTACTCGGAGCGGGATCAGCCCCAGCATTTT. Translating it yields CASSYSERDQPQHF.

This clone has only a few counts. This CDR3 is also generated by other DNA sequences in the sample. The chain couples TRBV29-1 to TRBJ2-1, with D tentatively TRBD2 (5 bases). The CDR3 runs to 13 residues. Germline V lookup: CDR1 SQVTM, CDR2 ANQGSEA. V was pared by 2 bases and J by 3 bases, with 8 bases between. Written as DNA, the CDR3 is TGCAGCGTTGAACGCGGAGGCTACAATGAGCAGTTCTTC. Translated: CSVERGGYNEQFF.

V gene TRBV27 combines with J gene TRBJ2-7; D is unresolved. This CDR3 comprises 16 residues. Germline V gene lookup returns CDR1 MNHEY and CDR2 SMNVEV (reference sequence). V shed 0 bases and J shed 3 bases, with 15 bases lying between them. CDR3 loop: CASSLSGDLRNYEQYF. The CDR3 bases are TGTGCCAGCAGTTTATCTGGAGACCTCCGAAACTACGAGCAGTACTTC.

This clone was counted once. DNA of the CDR3: TGTGCCACCAGTGGAACCTCCGGGTTACGAGAGCAGTTCTTC. Translated: CATSGTSGLREQFF. The genes are TRBV24-1 and TRBJ2-1; D gene ambiguous. This CDR3 spans 14 amino acids. Germline CDR1 KGHDR, CDR2 SFDVKD. V gave up 5 bases and J gave up 10 bases, with 17 bases separating them.

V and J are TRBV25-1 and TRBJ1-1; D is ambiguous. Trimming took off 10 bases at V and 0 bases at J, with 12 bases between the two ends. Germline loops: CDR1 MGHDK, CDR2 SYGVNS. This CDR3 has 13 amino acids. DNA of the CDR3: TGTGCCACCTTTGACGGGGTGAACACTGAAGCTTTCTTT. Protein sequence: CATFDGVNTEAFF.

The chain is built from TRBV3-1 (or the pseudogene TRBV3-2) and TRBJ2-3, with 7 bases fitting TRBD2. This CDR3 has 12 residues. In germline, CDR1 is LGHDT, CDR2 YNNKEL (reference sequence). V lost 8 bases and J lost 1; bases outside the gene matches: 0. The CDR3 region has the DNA TGTGCCAGCGGACTAGGCACAGATACGCAGTATTTT. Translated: CASGLGTDTQYF.

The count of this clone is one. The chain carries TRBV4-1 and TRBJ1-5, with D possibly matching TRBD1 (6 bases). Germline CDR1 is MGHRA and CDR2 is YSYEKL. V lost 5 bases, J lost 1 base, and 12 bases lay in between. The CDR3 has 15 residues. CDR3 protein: CASSYEGGSNQPQHF. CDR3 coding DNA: TGCGCCAGCAGCTACGAGGGGGGGAGCAATCAGCCCCAGCATTTT.

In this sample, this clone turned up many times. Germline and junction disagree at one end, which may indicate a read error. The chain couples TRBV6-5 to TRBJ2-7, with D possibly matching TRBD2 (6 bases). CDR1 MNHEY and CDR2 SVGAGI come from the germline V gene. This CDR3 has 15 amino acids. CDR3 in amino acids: CASSPHGDSSKPVDF. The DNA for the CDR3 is TGTGCCAGCAGCCCCCACGGGGACTCTTCGAAACCCGTAGACTTC.

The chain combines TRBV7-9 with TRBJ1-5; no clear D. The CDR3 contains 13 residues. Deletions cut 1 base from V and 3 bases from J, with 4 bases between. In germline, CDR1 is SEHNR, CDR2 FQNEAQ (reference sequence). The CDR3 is CASSLGPNQPQHF. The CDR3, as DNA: TGTGCCAGCAGCTTAGGGCCCAATCAGCCCCAGCATTTT.

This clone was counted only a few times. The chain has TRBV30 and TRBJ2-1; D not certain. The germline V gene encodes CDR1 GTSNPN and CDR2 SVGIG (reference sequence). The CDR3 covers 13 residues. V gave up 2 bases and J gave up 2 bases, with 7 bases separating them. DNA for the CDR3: TGTGCCTGGAGTCCCCTTACCTACAATGAGCAGTTCTTC. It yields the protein CAWSPLTYNEQFF.